This TCR beta chain was obtained from a study of blood T cells in healthy people across ages. Study-level findings and limits: Reliance upon unsorted PBMCs precluded definitive naive versus antigen-experienced comparison.

With regard to this clonotype: Its antigen is unknown.

A second PCR of roughly 7 to 11 cycles used a sample-barcoded 5' primer and a J-beta primer mix. TCRdb re-derived calls from the 5' RACE reads in MiXCR, one entry per CDR3 protein. The profile shows some 1,000,000 distinct CDR3 sequences, about 23% of them singletons. Trimming pared 0 bases from V and 1 base from J, leaving 15 bases between. CDR1 is MNHEY, CDR2 SVGAGI, per germline. This CDR3 is built from 17 residues. Separately, the same data were catalogued under a study of T cells of mothers and their children. Turning to that study: Clones that were microchimeric and persistent were not detected among T cells.

The sample consisted of blood. The V and J genes are TRBV6-5 and TRBJ2-5, with D maybe TRBD1 (6 bases). This TCR was sampled from a girl aged 2-10 years in good health. Here the CDR3 DNA reads TGTGCCAGCAGTTACTCGTCGTGGGACACGGCCCAAGAGACCCAGTACTTC. This sequence encodes CASSYSSWDTAQETQYF.